The clone carrying this T cell receptor (beta chain) was observed once. As yet, its antigen is unknown. From germline, CDR1 is DFQATT and CDR2 SNEGSKA (reference sequence). This CDR3 comprises 10 residues. V gave up 0 bases and J gave up 12 bases, with 8 bases separating them. Primers: 60 Vbeta forward and 13 Jbeta reverse. TCRdb's table, derived via immunoSEQ multiplex PCR, lists solely in-frame clones and lacks some. This sample carries about 69,000 clones, 74% of them seen once, and the ten largest clones take approximately 10%. This entry belongs to a study of cytomegalovirus exposure and HLA in healthy donors. Study results and caveats: The authors assumed roughly uniform sequencing depth across donors for presence/absence analyses. The analysis excluded some indistinguishable V segments, including TRBV6-2 and TRBV6-3.

All the people who gave samples were healthy bone marrow donors. This chain uses TRBV20-1 with TRBJ1-2; D is undetermined. The receptor was isolated from an older woman in good health and CMV-seropositive. The source material was PBMCs. The CDR3 region has the DNA TGCAGTGCTAGAGATTTCGGTGACACCTTC. Translated, it gives CSARDFGDTF.